These 2 T cell receptor beta chains were all obtained from the same sample, sequenced in a study of cytomegalovirus exposure and HLA in healthy donors. The PCR employed 60 Vbeta primers together with 13 Jbeta primers. Here immunoSEQ multiplex PCR was the method, and the copy in TCRdb shows in-frame clones only, minus some. This table holds roughly 140,000 clones, over 60% found once. Sequences were obtained from PBMCs. These receptors all come from a woman aged 45-65 years in good health and CMV-seronegative.

The chain uses TRBV19 and TRBJ2-3, with TRBD2 identical over 7 bases. Losses at the gene ends were 3 bases for V and 2 bases for J; bases not matched to a gene: 8. CDR3 size: 16 residues. CDR1 is LNHDA, CDR2 SQIVND, per germline (reference sequence). DNA of the CDR3: TGTGCCAGTAGTATTTCCTTCGGGGGGAACACAGATACGCAGTATTTT. It is translated as CASSISFGGNTDTQYF.

This sequence joins TRBV6-1 and TRBJ2-2; 9 bases align to TRBD2. Per germline, CDR1 MNHNS and CDR2 SASEGT. This CDR3 region has 14 residues. Unmatched junction bases numbered 3, after V lost 6 bases and J lost 4 bases. CDR3 residues: CASRSGGTTGELFF. DNA of the CDR3: TGTGCCAGCAGGAGCGGGGGGACCACCGGGGAGCTGTTTTTT.